These 2 T cell receptor beta chains were sequenced from one sample in a study of T cell responses to AZD1222 COVID-19 vaccine. The table came from immunoSEQ multiplex PCR; TCRdb's copy has only in-frame clones and leaves some out. The profile shows about 88,000 clones, approximately 88% of them singletons. The sequences come from peripheral blood, collected on day 0 of AZD1222 vaccination. The source is an adult in good health.

This sequence joins TRBV5-1 and TRBJ1-1; D is undetermined. The CDR3 runs to 14 residues. From germline, CDR1 is SGHRS and CDR2 YFSETQ. V was pared by 0 bases and J by 1 base, with 7 bases between. The chain's CDR3 is CASSLESWNTEAFF. CDR3 nucleotide sequence: TGCGCCAGCAGCTTGGAATCATGGAACACTGAAGCTTTCTTT.

The chain links TRBV20-1 to TRBJ1-5; D remains unclear. CDR3 length: 14 amino acids. Germline values: CDR1 DFQATT, CDR2 SNEGSKA (reference sequence). Trimming took off 3 bases at V and 0 bases at J, with 9 bases between the two ends. CDR3 coding DNA: TGCAGTGCTAGTCTGGGCCATAGCAATCAGCCCCAGCATTTT. Translation: CSASLGHSNQPQHF.